The 5 T cell receptor beta chains presented below share a single source sample, sequenced in a study of CD4 and CD8 cells across lung adenocarcinoma regions. TCRdb re-called the PCR reads through MiXCR, storing one row per CDR3 protein. This table has thousands of distinct CDR3 sequences, 50% to 75% appearing once. The sequencing input was CD4+ T cells from the margin of a lung tumor. These receptors were collected from a female donor with lung adenocarcinoma. The CD4 and CD8 labels of this study may be unreliable.

By share, this clonotype counts as large. The V gene is TRBV10-1, the J gene TRBJ2-1; D possibly matches TRBD1 or TRBD2 (5 bases each). Germline CDR1 WNHNN, CDR2 SYGVQD (reference sequence). V lost 4 bases and J lost 10, with 11 bases in between. There are 12 residues in the CDR3. In nucleotides, the CDR3 is TGCGCCAGCAGTGGGGACGACCTAGAGCAGTTCTTC. This gives the protein CASSGDDLEQFF.

The chain has TRBV7-2 and TRBJ1-2; D is unresolved. The germline CDR1 and CDR2 sequences are SGHTA and FQGNSA. This CDR3 comprises 15 residues. Trimming removed 7 bases from V and 4 bases from J, with 19 bases in between. In nucleotides, the CDR3 is TGTGCCAGCACCCTAGACCATACGGTGGGCTATGGCTACACCTTC. This sequence encodes CASTLDHTVGYGYTF.

The chain couples TRBV10-2 to TRBJ2-2; the D call may be TRBD1 or TRBD2 (5 bases each). Trimming took 6 bases from V and 5 from J, leaving 16 bases between them. CDR3 length equals 15 residues. Germline values: CDR1 WSHSY, CDR2 SAAADI. The DNA of the CDR3 is TGCGCCAGCAGCCTAACGAGGGGTGGGACCGGGGAGCTGTTTTTT. Residues: CASSLTRGGTGELFF.

The rearrangement joins TRBV27 to TRBJ2-2; D possibly corresponds to TRBD1 (6 bases). V shed 4 bases and J shed 0 bases, with 9 bases lying between them. CDR1 and CDR2 (germline): MNHEY, SMNVEV (reference sequence). This CDR3 spans 15 amino acids. CDR3 sequence (DNA): TGTGCCAGCAGTTCCTGGACAGCGAACACCGGGGAGCTGTTTTTT. Translated, it gives CASSSWTANTGELFF.

To note about this clonotype: A much larger clonotype is one base distant, so this may be a read error. This chain links TRBV6-4 with TRBJ2-1, with D unclear. Matching the DNA end better, TRBJ2-7 makes the J call doubtful. The CDR3 is 14 amino acids. Germline lookup yields CDR1 MRHNA and CDR2 SNTAGT. CDR3: CASSDSYGLSEQYF. DNA of the CDR3: TGTGCCAGCAGTGACTCGTACGGATTATCTGAGCAGTACTTC.